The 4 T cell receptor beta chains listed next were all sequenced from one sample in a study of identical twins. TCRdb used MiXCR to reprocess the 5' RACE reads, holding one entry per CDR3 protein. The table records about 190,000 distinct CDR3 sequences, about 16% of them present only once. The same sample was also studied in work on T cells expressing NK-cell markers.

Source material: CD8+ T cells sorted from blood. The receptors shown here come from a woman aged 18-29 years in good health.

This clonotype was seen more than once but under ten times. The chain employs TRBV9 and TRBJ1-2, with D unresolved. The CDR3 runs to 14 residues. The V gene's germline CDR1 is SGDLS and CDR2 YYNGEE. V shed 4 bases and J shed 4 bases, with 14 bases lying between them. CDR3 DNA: TGTGCCAGCAGCCTGGGAGGGAACTCCTATGGCTACACCTTC. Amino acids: CASSLGGNSYGYTF.

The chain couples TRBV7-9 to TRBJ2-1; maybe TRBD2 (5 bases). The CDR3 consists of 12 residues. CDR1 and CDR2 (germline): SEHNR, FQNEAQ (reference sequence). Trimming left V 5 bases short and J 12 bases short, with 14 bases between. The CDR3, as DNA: TGTGCCAGCAGCCCTTCTCTAGAGGGGCAGTTCTTC. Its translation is CASSPSLEGQFF.

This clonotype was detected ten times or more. The CDR3 spells CASSGLGTSGNTIYF. The CDR3 region has the DNA TGTGCCAGCAGCGGACTGGGGACCTCTGGAAACACCATATATTTT. The chain couples TRBV7-9 to TRBJ1-3, with D possibly being TRBD1 (5 bases). Germline V CDR1 and CDR2: SEHNR, FQNEAQ (reference sequence). V lost 5 bases and J 0 bases, leaving 11 bases between the germline ends. The CDR3 spans 15 residues.

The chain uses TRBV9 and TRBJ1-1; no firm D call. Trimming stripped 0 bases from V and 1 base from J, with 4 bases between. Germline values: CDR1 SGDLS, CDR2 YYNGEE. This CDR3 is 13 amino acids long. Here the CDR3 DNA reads TGTGCCAGCAGCGTAGGGTCGAACACTGAAGCTTTCTTT. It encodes CASSVGSNTEAFF.